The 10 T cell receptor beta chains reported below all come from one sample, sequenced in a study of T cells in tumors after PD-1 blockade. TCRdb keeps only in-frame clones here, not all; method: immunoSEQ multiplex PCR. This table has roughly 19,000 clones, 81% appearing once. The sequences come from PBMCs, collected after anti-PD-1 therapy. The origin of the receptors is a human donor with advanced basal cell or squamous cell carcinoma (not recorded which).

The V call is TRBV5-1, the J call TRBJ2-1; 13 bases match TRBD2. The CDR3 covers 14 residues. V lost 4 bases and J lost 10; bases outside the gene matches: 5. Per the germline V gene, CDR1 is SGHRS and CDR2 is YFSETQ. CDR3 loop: CASSGTSGNTEQFF. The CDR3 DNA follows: TGCGCCAGCAGCGGGACTAGCGGGAATACCGAGCAGTTCTTC.

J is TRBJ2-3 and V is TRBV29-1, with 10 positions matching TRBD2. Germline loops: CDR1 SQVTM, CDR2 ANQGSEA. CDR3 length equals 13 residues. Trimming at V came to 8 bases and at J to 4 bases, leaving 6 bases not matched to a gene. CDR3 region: CSLLAGSADTQYF. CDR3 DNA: TGCAGCCTACTAGCGGGATCGGCAGATACGCAGTATTTT.

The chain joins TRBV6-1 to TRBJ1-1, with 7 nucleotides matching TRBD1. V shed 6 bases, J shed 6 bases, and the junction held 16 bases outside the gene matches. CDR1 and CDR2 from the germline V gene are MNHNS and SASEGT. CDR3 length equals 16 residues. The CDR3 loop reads CASRESSRGSVPEAFF. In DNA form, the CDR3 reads TGTGCCAGCAGGGAATCAAGCAGGGGGAGTGTCCCTGAAGCTTTCTTT.

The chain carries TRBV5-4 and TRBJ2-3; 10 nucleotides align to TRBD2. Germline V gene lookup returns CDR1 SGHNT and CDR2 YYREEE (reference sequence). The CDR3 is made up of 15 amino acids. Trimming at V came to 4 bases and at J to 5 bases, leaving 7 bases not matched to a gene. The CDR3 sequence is CASSPSGGDRDTQYF. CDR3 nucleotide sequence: TGTGCCAGCAGCCCAAGCGGGGGGGATAGAGATACGCAGTATTTT.

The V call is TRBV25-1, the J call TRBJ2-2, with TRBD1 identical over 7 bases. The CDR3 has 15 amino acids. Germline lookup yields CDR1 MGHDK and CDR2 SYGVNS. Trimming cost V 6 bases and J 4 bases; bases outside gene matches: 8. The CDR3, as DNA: TGTGCCAGCAGCCGGGACAGTCAAGCCACCGGGGAGCTGTTTTTT. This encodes CASSRDSQATGELFF.

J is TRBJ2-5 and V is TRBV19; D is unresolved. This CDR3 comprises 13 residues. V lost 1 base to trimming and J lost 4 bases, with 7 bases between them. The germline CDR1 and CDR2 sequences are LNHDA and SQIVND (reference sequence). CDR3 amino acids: CASSIVPGETQYF. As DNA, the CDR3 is TGTGCCAGTAGTATAGTCCCGGGAGAGACCCAGTACTTC.

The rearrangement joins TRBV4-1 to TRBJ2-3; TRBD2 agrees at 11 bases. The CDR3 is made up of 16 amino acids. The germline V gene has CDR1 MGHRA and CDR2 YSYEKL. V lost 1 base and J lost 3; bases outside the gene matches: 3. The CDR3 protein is CASSQVGTSGTDTQYF. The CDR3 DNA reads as TGCGCCAGCAGCCAAGTGGGGACTAGCGGTACAGATACGCAGTATTTT.

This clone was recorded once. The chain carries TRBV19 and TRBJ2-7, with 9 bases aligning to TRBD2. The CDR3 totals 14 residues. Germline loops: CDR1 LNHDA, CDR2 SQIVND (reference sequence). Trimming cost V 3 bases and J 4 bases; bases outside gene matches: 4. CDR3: CASSMVAGAYEQYF. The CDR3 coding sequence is TGTGCCAGTAGTATGGTAGCGGGAGCGTACGAGCAGTACTTC.

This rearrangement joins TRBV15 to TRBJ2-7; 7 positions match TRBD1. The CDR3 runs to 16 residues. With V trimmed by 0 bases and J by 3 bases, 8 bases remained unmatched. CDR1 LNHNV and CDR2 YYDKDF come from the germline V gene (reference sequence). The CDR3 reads CATSREGPGQIYEQYF. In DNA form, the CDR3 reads TGTGCCACCAGCAGAGAGGGACCGGGACAGATCTACGAGCAGTACTTC. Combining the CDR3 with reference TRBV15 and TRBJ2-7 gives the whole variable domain DAMVIQNPRYQVTQFGKPVTLSCSQTLNHNVMYWYQQKSSQAPKLLFHYYDKDFNNEADTPDNFQSRRPNTSFCFLDIRSPGLGDTAMYLCATSREGPGQIYEQYFGPGTRLTVT.

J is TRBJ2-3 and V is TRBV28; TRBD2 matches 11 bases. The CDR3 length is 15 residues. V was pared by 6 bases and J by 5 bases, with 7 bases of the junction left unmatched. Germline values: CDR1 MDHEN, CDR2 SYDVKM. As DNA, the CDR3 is TGTGCCAGCAGCGTACTAGCGGGAGCCATAGATACGCAGTATTTT. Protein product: CASSVLAGAIDTQYF. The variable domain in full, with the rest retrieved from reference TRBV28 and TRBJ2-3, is DVKVTQSSRYLVKRTGEKVFLECVQDMDHENMFWYRQDPGLGLRLIYFSYDVKMKEKGDIPEGYSVSREKKERFSLILESASTNQTSMYLCASSVLAGAIDTQYFGPGTRLTVL.